This TCR beta chain emerged from a study of cytomegalovirus exposure and HLA in healthy donors. Study results and limitations: A link between a missense DCLRE1C variant and TCR beta V- and J-gene trimming emerged from a later analysis. In a later analysis, at a false discovery rate of 0.05, 15,000 to 20,000 TCR beta sequences matched HLA alleles. A later examination showed that TCR association rates differed by HLA locus, with DRB1 most and HLA-C fewest. TCR beta chains associated with HLA were, in a later analysis, more clonally expanded than equally common others.

This clone was observed once. The antigen remains undetermined. It was with 60 Vbeta and 13 Jbeta primers that the PCR ran. The method was immunoSEQ multiplex PCR; TCRdb's version includes in-frame clones alone and lacks a portion of them. The table includes 110,000 to 150,000 clones, 70% to 80% detected once. Between the trimmed V and J ends, which lost 5 bases and 6 bases, there was a span of 19 bases. Germline assignment: CDR1 LNHDA and CDR2 SQIVND (reference sequence). CDR3 length: 15 residues. The chain couples TRBV19 to TRBJ1-1; weak D call: TRBD1 (6 bases). What was sequenced was PBMCs. This sequence originates from a female donor in good health and CMV-seronegative. CDR3 sequence: CASSVVRGGRSEAFF. In DNA form, the CDR3 reads TGTGCCAGTAGTGTGGTCAGGGGCGGGAGATCTGAAGCTTTCTTT.